The 27 T cell receptor beta chains in this list originate from one sample, sequenced in a study of blood T cell repertoires in COVID-19 (dated by TCRdb to the early 2020s). To prepare the library, the immunoSEQ multiplex PCR assay was applied. In its TCRdb copy, this immuneACCESS table keeps in-frame sequences only and misses some clones. Where compared with another copy, unresolved V genes explain less than half of these, and the others have no known cause. The sample contains approximately 320,000 clones, over 80% of them found a single time. In total, the top ten clones hold about 8.9% of the sample. Sequenced sample: PBMCs or T cells enriched from blood (not recorded which). These receptors were taken from a woman aged 18-29 years who had recovered from COVID-19.

V usage is TRBV15 and J usage is TRBJ2-7; possibly TRBD2 for D (6 bases). CDR1 is LNHNV, CDR2 YYDKDF, per germline (reference sequence). This CDR3 has 15 residues. V lost 0 bases to trimming and J lost 2 bases, with 11 bases between them. The CDR3 region is CATSRDVGGTYEQYF. CDR3 coding DNA: TGTGCCACCAGCAGAGATGTGGGGGGAACCTACGAGCAGTACTTC.

This clone appeared a few times. The chain uses TRBV2 and TRBJ1-5, with 7 bases matching TRBD1. V lost 6 bases, J lost 1 base, and 3 bases stayed unmatched. The CDR3 spans 14 residues. Germline values: CDR1 SNHLY, CDR2 FYNNEI. CDR3 in DNA: TGTGCCAGCAGACAGGGGTTGAGCAATCAGCCCCAGCATTTT. Residues: CASRQGLSNQPQHF. Combining the CDR3 with reference TRBV2 and TRBJ1-5 gives the whole variable domain EPEVTQTPSHQVTQMGQEVILRCVPISNHLYFYWYRQILGQKVEFLVSFYNNEISEKSEIFDDQFSVERPDGSNFTLKIRSTKLEDSAMYFCASRQGLSNQPQHFGDGTRLSIL.

The genes are TRBV5-5 and TRBJ2-1, with TRBD1 as a possible D gene (5 bases). Germline CDR1 is SGHKS and CDR2 is YYEKEE (reference sequence). Trimming pared 3 bases from V and 0 bases from J, leaving 10 bases between. CDR3 length equals 15 residues. CDR3 residues: CASSSTGDSYNEQFF. The DNA of the CDR3 is TGTGCCAGCAGCTCAACAGGAGACTCCTACAATGAGCAGTTCTTC.

The chain has TRBV7-9 and TRBJ1-3; possibly TRBD1 for D (5 bases). CDR1 and CDR2 from the germline V gene are SEHNR and FQNEAQ (reference sequence). V lost 5 bases and J 0 bases, leaving 11 bases between the germline ends. This CDR3 has 15 amino acids. This CDR3 is CASSPGGTSGNTIYF. DNA for the CDR3: TGTGCCAGCAGCCCCGGGGGTACCTCTGGAAACACCATATATTTT.

The chain combines TRBV18 with TRBJ2-2; no definite D call. Trimming took off 2 bases at V and 6 bases at J, with 10 bases between the two ends. This CDR3 is built from 14 residues. Germline CDR1 and CDR2: KGHSH and LQKENI. CDR3 in DNA: TGTGCCAGCTCACCAAACATAGACTCCGGGGAGCTGTTTTTT. This codes for CASSPNIDSGELFF.

The chain employs TRBV9 and TRBJ1-6; 10 nucleotides line up with TRBD1. This CDR3 is built from 16 residues. V shed 0 bases, J shed 6 bases, and the junction held 3 bases outside the gene matches. The germline gives CDR1 SGDLS, CDR2 YYNGEE. CDR3 DNA: TGTGCCAGCAGCGTAGTGGGACAGGGGCCTAATTCACCCCTCCACTTT. Its protein product is CASSVVGQGPNSPLHF.

CDR3 in amino acids: CASSLWGGNQPQHF. CDR3 in DNA: TGTGCCAGCAGTTTATGGGGGGGTAATCAGCCCCAGCATTTT. The chain links TRBV27 to TRBJ1-5, with a weak D call TRBD1 (5 bases). Per germline, CDR1 MNHEY and CDR2 SMNVEV (reference sequence). The length of the CDR3 is 14 residues. V was pared by 1 base and J by 4 bases, with 8 bases between.

The chain couples TRBV5-1 to TRBJ2-3; a weak D match, TRBD2 (5 bases). V lost 7 bases and J 4 bases, leaving 16 bases between the germline ends. The germline CDR1 and CDR2 sequences are SGHRS and YFSETQ. The CDR3 has 14 amino acids. The CDR3 DNA sequence: TGCGCCAGCGGACCAAGCCCGGGATCAGATACGCAGTATTTT. Its translation: CASGPSPGSDTQYF.

The genes are TRBV27 and TRBJ1-1; TRBD1 aligns across 9 bases. The CDR3 is made up of 18 amino acids. Germline V CDR1 and CDR2: MNHEY, SMNVEV (reference sequence). V dropped 2 bases and J dropped 1; count of bases not matched to a gene: 11. The CDR3 reads CASSLRGTGRIENTEAFF. The CDR3 DNA follows: TGTGCCAGCAGTTTACGAGGGACAGGGAGGATAGAGAACACTGAAGCTTTCTTT.

This chain connects TRBV7-9 to TRBJ2-2; TRBD2 might be the D (5 bases). The germline gives CDR1 SEHNR, CDR2 FQNEAQ (reference sequence). The V gene lost 5 bases and the J gene lost 5 bases, with 15 bases spanning the gap. The CDR3 is 15 amino acids. This CDR3 reads CASSPERLATGELFF. As DNA, the CDR3 is TGTGCCAGCAGCCCCGAGCGGCTAGCAACCGGGGAGCTGTTTTTT.

This clone was observed once. The gene calls are TRBV6-1 and TRBJ1-4, with 8 nucleotides matching TRBD1. J gave up 0 bases and V 3 bases, and 3 bases lay outside the gene matches. The CDR3 runs to 16 residues. Germline V gene lookup returns CDR1 MNHNS and CDR2 SASEGT. For the CDR3, the DNA is TGTGCCAGCAGTGAGTACAGGGGGTCAACTAATGAAAAACTGTTTTTT. Amino acid sequence: CASSEYRGSTNEKLFF.

V gene TRBV7-9 combines with J gene TRBJ1-2; D is ambiguous. The CDR3 contains 14 residues. V lost 3 bases to trimming and J lost 6 bases, with 14 bases between them. CDR1 is SEHNR and CDR2 is FQNEAQ in the germline V gene (reference sequence). CDR3 loop: CASSFGWVPDGYTF. As DNA, the CDR3 is TGTGCCAGCAGCTTCGGGTGGGTTCCCGATGGCTACACCTTC.

CDR3 DNA sequence: TGTGCCAGCAGCTTTATCTTCGCAGGGGGAAGTTCACCCCTCCACTTT. It translates to CASSFIFAGGSSPLHF. The rearrangement links TRBV5-6 to TRBJ1-6; 7 bases line up with TRBD1. CDR1 is SGHDT, CDR2 YYEEEE, per germline. V was pared by 2 bases and J by 9 bases, with 11 bases of the junction left unmatched. CDR3 length: 16 amino acids.

A few counts support this clone. The chain joins TRBV27 to TRBJ2-1, with TRBD2 identical over 10 bases. The V and J ends lost 5 bases and 8 bases, in that order; junction bases with no gene match: 9. The CDR3 contains 15 residues. CDR1 MNHEY and CDR2 SMNVEV come from the germline V gene (reference sequence). The CDR3 spells CASSLTSGTSYEQFF. As DNA, the CDR3 is TGTGCCAGCAGTCTTACTAGCGGGACTTCCTATGAGCAGTTCTTC.

This clone occurred a few times. CDR3 DNA: TGTGCCAGTAGTACAAGACAGGGCGATCAGCCCCAGCATTTT. It specifies CASSTRQGDQPQHF. The chain combines TRBV19 with TRBJ1-5; 7 bases map to TRBD1. The CDR3 sequence is 14 residues long. The germline CDR1 and CDR2 sequences are LNHDA and SQIVND (reference sequence). The J segment lost 5 bases and the V segment lost 4 bases, leaving 5 bases of the junction unmatched.

The V and J genes are TRBV4-2 and TRBJ2-1; D might be TRBD2 (6 bases). The CDR3 totals 16 residues. The V gene's germline CDR1 is LGHNA and CDR2 YNFKEQ. With 2 bases removed from V and 0 bases from J, the gap between germline ends came to 11 bases. This CDR3 reads CASSQRAGPSYNEQFF. CDR3 in DNA: TGTGCCAGCAGCCAACGGGCGGGGCCCTCCTACAATGAGCAGTTCTTC.

This chain uses TRBV28 with TRBJ1-2, with TRBD1 identical over 7 bases. The CDR3 totals 14 residues. Germline CDR1 MDHEN, CDR2 SYDVKM. V lost 5 bases, J lost 7 bases, and 10 bases stayed unmatched. DNA of the CDR3: TGTGCCAGCAGTCCTGCTTGGACAGGCGGTGGCTACACCTTC. Protein: CASSPAWTGGGYTF.

The genes are TRBV29-1 and TRBJ1-1; TRBD1 is a possible D gene (5 bases). Between the trimmed V and J ends, which lost 5 bases and 1 base, there was a span of 11 bases. This CDR3 has 13 amino acids. Germline CDR1 is SQVTM and CDR2 is ANQGSEA. CDR3 coding DNA: TGCAGCGTTCTCCAGGGAGGGAACACTGAAGCTTTCTTT. It translates to CSVLQGGNTEAFF.

This clone was recorded only once. The sample contains more than one DNA sequence encoding this CDR3. The chain carries TRBV19 and TRBJ2-5; 9 bases map to TRBD2. This CDR3 contains 15 residues. CDR1 is LNHDA, CDR2 SQIVND, per germline (reference sequence). V was clipped by 3 bases and J by 1 base; unmatched bases: 3. CDR3 nucleotides: TGTGCCAGTAGTATTCTAGCGGGGTCCCAAGAGACCCAGTACTTC. Its translation: CASSILAGSQETQYF.

The rearrangement uses TRBV12-3 or TRBV12-4 and TRBJ2-7; D unresolved. The CDR3 has 13 residues. The V end lost 2 bases, the J end lost 3 bases, and 8 bases lay between the germline ends. CDR3 sequence reads: CASSLRLNYEQYF. The CDR3 DNA reads as TGTGCCAGCAGTTTACGTCTTAACTACGAGCAGTACTTC.

Only a few counts were recorded for this clone. The rearrangement joins TRBV28 to TRBJ1-6; D remains unclear. The CDR3 runs to 18 residues. In germline, CDR1 is MDHEN, CDR2 SYDVKM. Trimming cost V 5 bases and J 0 bases, with 17 bases left between them. In DNA, the CDR3 is TGTGCCAGCAGTACCCCCGAGGAGGATAGCTCCTATAATTCACCCCTCCACTTT. Amino acid sequence: CASSTPEEDSSYNSPLHF. Combining the CDR3 with reference TRBV28 and TRBJ1-6 gives the whole variable domain DVKVTQSSRYLVKRTGEKVFLECVQDMDHENMFWYRQDPGLGLRLIYFSYDVKMKEKGDIPEGYSVSREKKERFSLILESASTNQTSMYLCASSTPEEDSSYNSPLHFGNGTRLTVT.

J is TRBJ1-2 and V is TRBV6-5, with D perhaps TRBD1 (6 bases). V lost 2 bases to trimming and J lost 3 bases, with 13 bases between them. In germline, CDR1 is MNHEY, CDR2 SVGAGI. CDR3 length equals 15 residues. The CDR3 is CASSYLRGADYGYTF. CDR3 sequence (DNA): TGTGCCAGCAGTTACCTTCGGGGGGCGGACTATGGCTACACCTTC.

This clone was counted at least ten times. J is TRBJ1-1 and V is TRBV7-3; D is perhaps TRBD1 (5 bases). Germline-derived CDR1 and CDR2 are SGHTA and FQGTGA. The V end was cut by 5 bases, the J end by 4 bases, with 11 bases between. The CDR3 loop spans 13 amino acids. CDR3 protein: CASSKRGGTEAFF. The DNA of the CDR3 is TGTGCCAGCAGCAAGAGGGGAGGCACTGAAGCTTTCTTT.

V is TRBV2 and J is TRBJ2-3; perhaps TRBD2 as D (7 bases). Between the trimmed V and J ends, which lost 2 bases and 2 bases, there was a span of 17 bases. CDR1 and CDR2 (germline): SNHLY, FYNNEI. The CDR3 consists of 17 residues. Here the CDR3 DNA reads TGTGCCAGCAGTGAATGGACCGGGGGGCCTCCCACAGATACGCAGTATTTT. This gives the protein CASSEWTGGPPTDTQYF. Full variable domain (rest looked up from reference TRBV2 and TRBJ2-3): EPEVTQTPSHQVTQMGQEVILRCVPISNHLYFYWYRQILGQKVEFLVSFYNNEISEKSEIFDDQFSVERPDGSNFTLKIRSTKLEDSAMYFCASSEWTGGPPTDTQYFGPGTRLTVL.

This chain uses TRBV7-9 with TRBJ1-4, with D possibly being TRBD1 (5 bases). Trimming stripped 6 bases from V and 8 bases from J, with 16 bases between. The CDR3 loop spans 14 amino acids. The germline V gene has CDR1 SEHNR and CDR2 FQNEAQ (reference sequence). The CDR3 region is CASSPGPRREKLFF. In nucleotides, the CDR3 is TGTGCCAGCAGTCCAGGGCCCCGGAGAGAAAAACTGTTTTTT.

The chain is built from TRBV7-2 and TRBJ1-4, with a weak D call TRBD1 (6 bases). The V end lost 6 bases, the J end lost 4 bases, and 15 bases lay between the germline ends. This CDR3 region has 15 residues. Germline V gene data show CDR1 as SGHTA and CDR2 as FQGNSA. The DNA of the CDR3 is TGTGCCAGCAGTCCTTCAACAGGGAGTAATGAAAAACTGTTTTTT. Translating it yields CASSPSTGSNEKLFF.

In DNA form, the CDR3 reads TGTGCCTGGAGTGTTGCCCCCCGGGAGCCTGAAGCTTTCTTT. It encodes CAWSVAPREPEAFF. This chain uses TRBV30 with TRBJ1-1; D not resolved. CDR1 and CDR2 from the germline V gene are GTSNPN and SVGIG (reference sequence). The V gene lost 0 bases and the J gene lost 6 bases, with 14 bases spanning the gap. CDR3 length: 14 residues.